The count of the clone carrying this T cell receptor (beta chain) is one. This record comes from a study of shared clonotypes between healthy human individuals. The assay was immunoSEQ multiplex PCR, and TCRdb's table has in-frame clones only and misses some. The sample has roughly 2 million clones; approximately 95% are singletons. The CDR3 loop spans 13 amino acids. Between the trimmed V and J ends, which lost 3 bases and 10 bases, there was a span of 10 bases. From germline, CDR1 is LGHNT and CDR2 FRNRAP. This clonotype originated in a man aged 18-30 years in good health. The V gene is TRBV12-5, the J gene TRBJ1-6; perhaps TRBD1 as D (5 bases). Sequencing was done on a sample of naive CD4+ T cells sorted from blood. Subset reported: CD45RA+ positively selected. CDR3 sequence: CASGFLGESPLHF. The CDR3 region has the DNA TGTGCTAGTGGTTTTTTGGGGGAATCACCCCTCCACTTT.